Listed below are T cell receptor beta chains from one sample, sequenced in a study of PD-1 blockade in classical Hodgkin lymphoma. The repertoire was sequenced with immunoSEQ multiplex PCR; TCRdb's copy has only in-frame clones and lacks some. The sample includes some 5,700 clones, around half seen only once; the top ten take approximately 16%. The starting material was CD8+ T cells from blood, obtained at baseline. The receptors shown here come from a human donor with classical Hodgkin lymphoma. The CDR3 runs from the conserved cysteine through the conserved F or W. A D gene is named only where the DNA matches it firmly. Expanded clones are given a class, and other clones once, few, many or no size at all.

abundance: .
j_gene: TRBJ1-5
d_gene: .
v_gene: TRBV7-1
CDR3aa: CASGRGNNQPQHF
CDR3nt: TGTGCCAGCGGGAGGGGCAACAATCAGCCCCAGCATTTT

abundance: .
j_gene: TRBJ2-1
d_gene: .
v_gene: TRBV7-8
CDR3aa: CASSLAWGQRAEYNEQFF
CDR3nt: TGTGCCAGCAGCTTAGCGTGGGGACAGCGGGCCGAATACAATGAGCAGTTCTTC

abundance: few
j_gene: TRBJ1-1
d_gene: .
v_gene: TRBV5-4
CDR3aa: CASSPRDGQTLKPPGTEAFF
CDR3nt: TGTGCCAGCAGCCCCCGGGACGGGCAAACACTGAAGCCTCCGGGCACTGAAGCTTTCTTT

abundance: .
j_gene: TRBJ2-3
d_gene: .
v_gene: TRBV27
CDR3aa: CASSPLGSTDTQYF
CDR3nt: TGTGCCAGCAGTCCCTTGGGGAGCACAGATACGCAGTATTTT

abundance: .
j_gene: TRBJ1-2
d_gene: .
v_gene: TRBV6-5
CDR3aa: CASSYQGGGYTF
CDR3nt: TGTGCCAGCAGTTACCAGGGAGGTGGCTACACCTTC

abundance: .
j_gene: TRBJ2-2
d_gene: TRBD2
v_gene: TRBV27
CDR3aa: CASSYQAGEPGTGELFF
CDR3nt: TGTGCCAGCAGCTATCAAGCGGGAGAGCCGGGTACCGGGGAGCTGTTTTTT

abundance: .
j_gene: TRBJ1-2
d_gene: .
v_gene: TRBV19
CDR3aa: CASQTGQSYGYTF
CDR3nt: TGTGCCAGTCAAACCGGCCAGAGCTATGGCTACACCTTC

abundance: large
j_gene: TRBJ2-7
d_gene: .
v_gene: TRBV5-1
CDR3aa: CASNVGDYEQYF
CDR3nt: TGCGCCAGCAACGTTGGGGACTACGAGCAGTACTTC

abundance: .
j_gene: TRBJ1-4
d_gene: .
v_gene: TRBV2
CDR3aa: CASSDHRVDEKLFF
CDR3nt: TGTGCCAGCAGTGACCACAGGGTGGATGAAAAACTGTTTTTT

abundance: .
j_gene: TRBJ2-1
d_gene: TRBD2
v_gene: TRBV2
CDR3aa: CASTVPGLANEQFF
CDR3nt: TGTGCCAGCACCGTACCGGGACTAGCGAATGAGCAGTTCTTC

abundance: .
j_gene: TRBJ1-1
d_gene: .
v_gene: TRBV19
CDR3aa: CASSMSGVSMTEAFF
CDR3nt: TGTGCCAGTAGTATGAGCGGGGTAAGCATGACTGAAGCTTTCTTT

abundance: .
j_gene: TRBJ1-5
d_gene: .
v_gene: TRBV10-3
CDR3aa: CAISESGEGNQPQHF
CDR3nt: TGTGCCATCAGTGAATCAGGGGAGGGCAATCAGCCCCAGCATTTT

abundance: .
j_gene: TRBJ1-1
d_gene: .
v_gene: TRBV27
CDR3aa: CASSTRDPAPTEAFF
CDR3nt: TGTGCCAGCAGTACCCGGGACCCGGCCCCTACTGAAGCTTTCTTT

abundance: few
j_gene: TRBJ1-1
d_gene: TRBD1
v_gene: TRBV4-1
CDR3aa: CASSQGQGWTEAFF
CDR3nt: TGCGCCAGCAGCCAAGGACAGGGATGGACTGAAGCTTTCTTT

abundance: few
j_gene: TRBJ2-1
d_gene: TRBD1
v_gene: TRBV10-3
CDR3aa: CAISGNRDRVYNEQFF
CDR3nt: TGTGCCATCAGTGGAAACCGGGACAGGGTCTACAATGAGCAGTTCTTC

abundance: once
j_gene: TRBJ2-7
d_gene: .
v_gene: TRBV27
CDR3aa: CASSPTTGRYEQYF
CDR3nt: TGTGCCAGCAGTCCTACGACAGGGAGGTACGAGCAGTACTTC

abundance: .
j_gene: TRBJ2-2
d_gene: .
v_gene: TRBV29-1
CDR3aa: CSVGATGELFF
CDR3nt: TGCAGCGTTGGGGCCACCGGGGAGCTGTTTTTT